The table lists the clone carrying this T cell receptor beta chain with a count of one. Its antigen remains unidentified. Assay: immunoSEQ multiplex PCR; the TCRdb copy retains only in-frame clones and omits some. The sample shows 39,000 or so clones, roughly 89% of them seen only once. This entry comes from a study of neoadjuvant nivolumab and ipilimumab in lung cancer. The germline V gene has CDR1 SGHVS and CDR2 FQNEAQ. Trimming removed 2 bases from V and 5 bases from J, with 6 bases in between. This CDR3 is 13 amino acids long. Findings and caveats of the study: Resected-tumor TCR richness correlated positively with pretherapy blood richness.

The receptor was derived from an adult with non-small cell lung cancer. Here the sequenced sample was peripheral blood, taken before neoadjuvant nivolumab, alone or with ipilimumab. This chain links TRBV7-8 with TRBJ1-4; D is ambiguous. The CDR3: CASSLTRNEKLFF. CDR3 coding DNA: TGTGCCAGCAGCTTAACTAGAAATGAAAAACTGTTTTTT.